The sequence of this TCR beta chain was determined in a study of breast tumors, draining lymph nodes, adjacent tissues. Overall study results and limits: Tumor TCR diversity was below lymph nodes but above nontumor tissue. Most tumor T cells seemingly derive from lymph node, then expand in tumor. Tumor and nontumor repertoires were significantly more similar in luminal-like than in basal-like breast cancer.

TCRdb itself ran the multiplex PCR reads through MiXCR, one entry per CDR3 protein. The sample yields under 150,000 distinct CDR3 sequences, under 25% seen once. This clonotype showed up many times. What it binds is not known. Samples came from axillary lymph nodes draining the breast cancer. The source is a female donor with breast cancer. Some clones in this sample may be carry-over from other donors' samples. The sequencing input was axillary lymph node tissue.

The DNA for the CDR3 is TGTGCCAGCAGCCACGCTTCTGGGGCCAATGGCTACACCTTC. It codes for CASSHASGANGYTF. This chain uses TRBV6-2 or TRBV6-3 with TRBJ1-2; a possible D gene is TRBD1 (5 bases). The CDR3 sequence is 14 residues long. V lost 6 bases to trimming and J lost 6 bases, with 17 bases between them. Germline V gives CDR1 MNHEY, CDR2 SVGEGT.